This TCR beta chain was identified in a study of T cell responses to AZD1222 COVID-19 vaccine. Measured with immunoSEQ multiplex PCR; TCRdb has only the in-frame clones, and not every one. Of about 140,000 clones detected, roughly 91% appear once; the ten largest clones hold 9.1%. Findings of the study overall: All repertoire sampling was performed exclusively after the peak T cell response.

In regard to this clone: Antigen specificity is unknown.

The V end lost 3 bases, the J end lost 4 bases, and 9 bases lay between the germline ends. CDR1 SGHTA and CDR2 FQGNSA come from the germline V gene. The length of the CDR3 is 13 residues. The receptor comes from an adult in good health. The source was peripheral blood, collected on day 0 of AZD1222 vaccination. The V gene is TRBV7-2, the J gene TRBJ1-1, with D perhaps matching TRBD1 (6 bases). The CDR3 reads CASSFGGGTEAFF. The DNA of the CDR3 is TGTGCCAGCAGCTTTGGGGGCGGCACTGAAGCTTTCTTT.